The source of this TCR beta chain is a study of blood T cell repertoires in COVID-19. In the study overall: Whether acute or convalescent, the COVID-19 samples came from the United States, Italy and Spain.

The CDR3 runs to 15 residues. V gave up 3 bases and J gave up 1 base, with 14 bases separating them. CDR1 is SGDLS, CDR2 YYNGEE, per germline. Using immunoSEQ multiplex PCR, the repertoire was profiled, and TCRdb retains in-frame clones only, with some absent. The table lists approximately 250,000 clones, 75% to 90% of them singletons, with 3.5% to 4.5% in the top ten. The gene calls are TRBV9 and TRBJ2-7; a weak D match, TRBD2 (6 bases). Material: PBMCs or T cells enriched from blood (not recorded which). This sequence originates from a woman aged 30 to 39 who had recovered from COVID-19. The CDR3 coding sequence is TGTGCCAGCAGCGCCAACCCGGGAGCATCCTACGAGCAGTACTTC. It yields the protein CASSANPGASYEQYF.